The rows below give T cell receptor beta chains drawn from one sample of a study of T cell responses to AZD1222 COVID-19 vaccine. Data came from immunoSEQ multiplex PCR; TCRdb stores just in-frame clones and leaves some out. Counted here are around 210,000 clones, approximately 94% occurring once; the ten biggest clones make up over 1.5%. The sample consisted of peripheral blood, taken 28 days after the second dose of the MenACWY control vaccine. All receptors come from an adult who received the MenACWY meningococcal vaccine as a control. Each CDR3 is given with its conserved first and last residue. D genes are given only for firm matches. The size of a clone is reported for some rows only, either as once, few or many, or as a class for expanded clones.

d_call	v_call	j_call	clone_size	cdr3_nt	cdr3_aa
NA	TRBV5-6	TRBJ2-7	NA	TGTGCCAGCAGCGGGGGCGGGACCTACGAGCAGTACTTC	CASSGGGTYEQYF
TRBD1	TRBV28	TRBJ1-5	NA	TGTGCCACCCAAACAGGGGGCGCGGGACGCGGTACTCAGCCCCAGCATTTT	CATQTGGAGRGTQPQHF
NA	TRBV9	TRBJ1-6	NA	TGTGCCAGCAGCGTCTCGGGTACGGGCGATAATTCACCCCTCCACTTT	CASSVSGTGDNSPLHF
TRBD2	TRBV5-1	TRBJ2-2	NA	TGCGCCAGCAGCTGGGCTAGCGGGACGACGTACACCGGGGAGCTGTTTTTT	CASSWASGTTYTGELFF
TRBD1	TRBV19	TRBJ2-1	NA	TGTGCCAGTAGTATTAAGGGGGCTGGTGAGCAGTTCTTC	CASSIKGAGEQFF
NA	TRBV27	TRBJ2-6	NA	TGTGCCAGCAGTTTAGGTGGGGCCAACGTCCTGACTTTC	CASSLGGANVLTF
TRBD1	TRBV12-3/TRBV12-4	TRBJ1-2	NA	TGTGCCAGCAGTTTAGCCGACAGGGTCGGCTACACCTTC	CASSLADRVGYTF
TRBD2	TRBV5-1	TRBJ2-3	NA	TGCGCCAGCAGCCCCGCGGGGGGATCTAGCACAGATACGCAGTATTTT	CASSPAGGSSTDTQYF
NA	TRBV2	TRBJ1-3	NA	TGTGCCAGCAGTGTTTGGGGTTCTGGAAACACCATATATTTT	CASSVWGSGNTIYF
NA	TRBV4-2	TRBJ1-4	NA	TGTGCCAGCAGCCCTCGACTTACCACTAATGAAAAACTGTTTTTT	CASSPRLTTNEKLFF
NA	TRBV30	TRBJ1-2	NA	TGTGCCCAGGGACGGACACCCAACGGCGGCTACACCTTC	CAQGRTPNGGYTF
NA	TRBV2	TRBJ1-1	NA	TGTGCCAGCATTGGGAACAGGGTAGCTTTCTTT	CASIGNRVAFF
NA	TRBV14	TRBJ2-3	NA	TGTGCCAGCAGCCAAGTTTTAGGGGTTGGCACAGATACGCAGTATTTT	CASSQVLGVGTDTQYF
NA	TRBV6-4	TRBJ1-1	NA	TGTGCCAGCAGTGACTCTATGAACACTGAAGCTTTCTTT	CASSDSMNTEAFF
NA	TRBV7-2	TRBJ2-2	NA	TGTGCCAGCAGCTTAGATGGCCTTTACACCGGGGAGCTGTTTTTT	CASSLDGLYTGELFF
TRBD2	TRBV27	TRBJ2-1	NA	TGTGCCAGCAGTGATGGACTAGCTGGCTCCTACAATGAGCAGTTCTTC	CASSDGLAGSYNEQFF
NA	TRBV12-3/TRBV12-4	TRBJ1-1	NA	TGTGCCAGCAGTTTAATGAGGAACACTGAAGCTTTCTTT	CASSLMRNTEAFF
NA	TRBV7-3	TRBJ2-3	NA	TGTGCCAGCAGCGCGGGCGGCCCAGGCACAGATACGCAGTATTTT	CASSAGGPGTDTQYF
NA	TRBV5-1	TRBJ2-7	NA	TGCGCCAGCAGCCCGGCCCCTCCCCTGGGCGAGCAGTACTTC	CASSPAPPLGEQYF
NA	TRBV5-1	TRBJ1-1	NA	TGCGCCAGCAGCTTAATGACAGGTGAAGCTTTCTTT	CASSLMTGEAFF
NA	TRBV28	TRBJ2-1	once	TGTGCCAGCAGTTTAATAGGGAACCCCTACAATGAGCAGTTCTTC	CASSLIGNPYNEQFF
TRBD1	TRBV2	TRBJ2-7	NA	TGTGCCAGCAGTTCGCCGACAGGGCTGTCCTACGAGCAGTACTTC	CASSSPTGLSYEQYF
TRBD1	TRBV6-6	TRBJ2-7	NA	TGTGCCAGCAGCCCGGGACAGGGTGTCTCCGAGCAGTACTTC	CASSPGQGVSEQYF
NA	TRBV29-1	TRBJ2-3	NA	TGCAGCGTTGCCGTCACGGCCACAGATACGCAGTATTTT	CSVAVTATDTQYF